Below, 20 T cell receptor beta chains from the same sample are listed, as sequenced in a study of HIV-infected patients and healthy controls. Around 0.5 ug RNA was reverse transcribed with alpha and beta constant-region primers. Alpha and beta chain libraries were made separately by chain-specific third strand synthesis with multiplexing indices. TCRdb reprocessed the 5' RACE reads with MiXCR, giving one entry per CDR3 protein. The sample shows about 2,100 distinct CDR3 sequences, more than 11% of them seen only once. Roughly three months, about 14 weeks, into antiretroviral therapy, follow-up blood was collected. The repertoire came from unfractionated whole blood and reflected all unsorted peripheral T cells. The sequencing used blood, collected during antiretroviral therapy. The receptors stem from an adult with HIV infection.

This clonotype is termed medium-sized. CDR3 protein: CASSYEGPAEQYF. The CDR3 coding sequence is TGTGCCAGCAGTTACGAGGGACCCGCGGAGCAGTACTTC. The V and J genes are TRBV6-6 and TRBJ2-7; D may correspond to TRBD1 or TRBD2 (5 bases each). The CDR3 extends over 13 amino acids. Trimming left V 2 bases short and J 7 bases short, with 12 bases between. From germline, CDR1 is MNHNY and CDR2 SVGAGI (reference sequence).

By proportion, this clonotype is medium-sized. The chain links TRBV5-5 to TRBJ2-1; tentative D call: TRBD1 (5 bases). The CDR3 covers 14 residues. Germline loops: CDR1 SGHKS, CDR2 YYEKEE (reference sequence). V was trimmed by 0 bases and J by 2 bases, leaving 6 bases between them. The CDR3 DNA reads as TGTGCCAGCAGCTTGGCAGGGCCCTACAATGAGCAGTTCTTC. Protein sequence: CASSLAGPYNEQFF.

In this sample, this clonotype is medium-sized (0.01 to 0.1%). CDR3 protein: CATQIGDSTDTQYF. DNA of the CDR3: TGTGCCACCCAGATAGGCGACTCCACAGATACGCAGTATTTT. The V gene is TRBV24-1, the J gene TRBJ2-3; D remains unclear. Trimming took 9 bases from V and 2 from J, leaving 14 bases between them. The CDR3 length is 14 residues. Germline lookup yields CDR1 KGHDR and CDR2 SFDVKD.

This clonotype was detected once. One end of the junction varies from germline; a read error may be responsible. This chain uses TRBV7-9 with TRBJ1-1; 10 positions match TRBD1. The CDR3 loop spans 17 amino acids. Germline CDR1 SEHNR, CDR2 FQNEAQ (reference sequence). The CDR3 spells CASSFPLSRDRGTEDFF. The CDR3 bases are TGTGCCAGCAGCTTTCCACTCTCCCGGGACAGGGGCACTGAAGATTTCTTT.

In its sample, this clonotype ranks as medium-sized. V gene TRBV9 combines with J gene TRBJ2-7; 10 nucleotides align to TRBD2. The ends lost 7 bases at V and 6 bases at J; junction bases unmatched: 7. This CDR3 region has 13 residues. Germline V CDR1 and CDR2: SGDLS, YYNGEE. CDR3 amino acids: CASSPTSGAEQYF. CDR3 coding DNA: TGTGCCAGCTCCCCTACTAGCGGGGCCGAGCAGTACTTC.

Points on this clonotype: It may be a read error: a sequence one base away is much more abundant. The CDR3 DNA reads as TGTGCCAGCAGTCAGAGAGGGGGGGTGTACGAGCAGTACTTC. It is translated as CASSQRGGVYEQYF. This chain links TRBV28 with TRBJ2-7, with D possibly matching TRBD2 (7 bases). The V end was cut by 5 bases, the J end by 4 bases, with 15 bases between. CDR3 size: 14 residues. Germline V gene sequence: CDR1 MDHEN, CDR2 SYDVKM.

Sample share makes this clonotype medium-sized. The rearrangement uses TRBV20-1 and TRBJ2-7; 13 bases are a match to TRBD2. This CDR3 has 16 residues. From germline, CDR1 is DFQATT and CDR2 SNEGSKA (reference sequence). Germline trimming cut 3 bases from V and 5 bases from J; bases unmatched to any gene: 10. Here the CDR3 reads CSASSPGLAGDHEQYF. DNA of the CDR3: TGCAGTGCTAGTAGCCCCGGACTAGCGGGAGACCACGAGCAGTACTTC.

This clonotype is medium-sized (0.01 to 0.1%) within its sample. V and J are TRBV30 and TRBJ2-4; D is ambiguous. This CDR3 has 13 residues. The V end was cut by 1 base, the J end by 0 bases, with 4 bases between. Germline V gene sequence: CDR1 GTSNPN, CDR2 SVGIG (reference sequence). CDR3 sequence: CAWSGGAKNIQYF. DNA of the CDR3: TGTGCCTGGAGTGGAGGAGCCAAAAACATTCAGTACTTC.

Only a few counts were recorded for this clonotype. The chain couples TRBV5-6 to TRBJ2-6; no clear D gene. Germline values: CDR1 SGHDT, CDR2 YYEEEE. Trimming left V 4 bases short and J 0 bases short, with 14 bases between. This CDR3 region has 17 residues. The CDR3 nucleotides read TGTGCCAGCAGCCGTCAAACCGGGTCCTCTGGGGCCAACGTCCTGACTTTC. It yields the protein CASSRQTGSSGANVLTF.

A single count supports this clonotype. A single base separates this from a much larger clone, so it may be a read error. This chain joins TRBV3-1 and TRBJ2-1; a possible D gene is TRBD1 (6 bases). The CDR3 spans 15 residues. The V and J ends lost 6 bases and 4 bases respectively, with 16 bases between them. Germline V gene data show CDR1 as LGHDT and CDR2 as YNNKEL (reference sequence). The CDR3 loop reads CASSHRDMGYNEQFF. DNA of the CDR3: TGTGCCAGCAGTCACCGGGACATGGGATACAATGAGCAGTTCTTC.

This clonotype is classed as medium-sized (0.01 to 0.1%). This chain links TRBV19 with TRBJ2-1; 14 nucleotides align to TRBD2. V lost 7 bases and J lost 0; bases outside the gene matches: 11. Germline-derived CDR1 and CDR2 are LNHDA and SQIVND (reference sequence). This CDR3 contains 19 residues. CDR3 loop: CASNMLGLAGDSSYNEQFF. The CDR3 DNA sequence: TGTGCCAGTAACATGCTGGGACTAGCGGGAGACAGCTCCTACAATGAGCAGTTCTTC.

In its sample, this clonotype was seen a few times. This may arise from a read error, as a much more abundant clone is one base away. The genes are TRBV12-3 or TRBV12-4 and TRBJ2-5; D possibly uses TRBD1 or TRBD2 (5 bases each). The CDR3 extends over 13 amino acids. V was clipped by 5 bases and J by 5 bases, with 12 bases between them. The CDR3 region has the DNA TGTGCCAGCAGTCCCACCGAGGGGGAGACCCAGTACTTC. Protein product: CASSPTEGETQYF.

Within the sample, this clonotype is medium-sized (0.01 to 0.1%). The chain combines TRBV7-9 with TRBJ2-3, with D uncertain. The CDR3 extends over 17 amino acids. CDR1 and CDR2 (germline): SEHNR, FQNEAQ (reference sequence). V lost 8 bases and J lost 0, with 21 bases in between. The CDR3 loop reads CASRSLQSTSSTDTQYF. The CDR3 coding sequence is TGTGCCAGCCGCTCTCTGCAATCGACATCTAGCACAGATACGCAGTATTTT.

By share, this clonotype ranks as medium-sized. The CDR3 DNA sequence: TGTGCCAGCAGCCTGGGCCCCGACGAGCAGTACTTC. It is translated as CASSLGPDEQYF. The rearrangement joins TRBV6-6 to TRBJ2-7; D is ambiguous. With 6 bases removed from V and 5 bases from J, the gap between germline ends came to 11 bases. The CDR3 consists of 12 residues. Looked up from germline, CDR1 is MNHNY and CDR2 is SVGAGI (reference sequence).

Of note for this clonotype: A read error may be the cause here, since a much bigger clone is one base away. The chain carries TRBV7-2 and TRBJ2-3, with D possibly TRBD1 on 5 matching bases. Trimming removed 4 bases from V and 1 base from J, with 15 bases in between. The CDR3 has 16 residues. Germline V gives CDR1 SGHTA, CDR2 FQGNSA. CDR3 amino acids: CASSSQLGLGTDTQYF. The CDR3 DNA sequence: TGTGCCAGCAGCTCCCAACTGGGGCTCGGCACAGATACGCAGTATTTT.

By sample share, this clonotype is medium-sized (0.01 to 0.1%). The chain carries TRBV7-3 and TRBJ2-6, with D possibly TRBD2 on 5 matching bases. The CDR3 consists of 16 residues. Germline CDR1 reads SGHTA; CDR2 reads FQGTGA. Trimming pared 6 bases from V and 0 bases from J, leaving 12 bases between. The CDR3 protein is CASRPTGYSGANVLTF. The CDR3, as DNA: TGTGCCAGCAGACCAACGGGGTACTCTGGGGCCAACGTCCTGACTTTC.

This clonotype is medium-sized by share. The rearrangement links TRBV6-6 to TRBJ1-1; D unclear. This CDR3 spans 14 amino acids. CDR1 is MNHNY and CDR2 is SVGAGI in the germline V gene (reference sequence). V was cut by 6 bases and J by 5 bases, with 16 bases left in between. CDR3 nucleotides: TGTGCCAGCAGCCCCCTCGGACGGCCAACTGAAGCTTTCTTT. It codes for CASSPLGRPTEAFF.

This clonotype came up many times. The chain joins TRBV29-1 to TRBJ2-2; 11 positions match TRBD1. Unmatched junction bases numbered 6, after V lost 6 bases and J lost 0 bases. This CDR3 has 16 residues. The germline gives CDR1 SQVTM, CDR2 ANQGSEA. As DNA, the CDR3 is TGCAGCGTGGAAAGGACAGGGGGCCCGAACACCGGGGAGCTGTTTTTT. Its protein product is CSVERTGGPNTGELFF.

This clonotype is deemed medium-sized. The J gene is TRBJ2-3, the V gene TRBV25-1; D unresolved. The V end lost 7 bases, the J end lost 3 bases, and 11 bases lay between the germline ends. Germline V gene data show CDR1 as MGHDK and CDR2 as SYGVNS. The CDR3 is made up of 13 amino acids. The CDR3, as DNA: TGTGCCAGCATCGGTAGAGGAACAGATACGCAGTATTTT. As protein: CASIGRGTDTQYF.

This clonotype is labeled as medium-sized. The chain links TRBV11-2 to TRBJ2-1; TRBD2 matches 7 bases. This CDR3 contains 16 residues. Per the germline V gene, CDR1 is SGHAT and CDR2 is FQNNGV. The V gene end was trimmed by 4 bases and the J gene end by 2 bases; junction bases not matched to a gene: 8. This chain's CDR3 is CASSSVPSGPYNEQFF. The CDR3, as DNA: TGTGCCAGCAGCTCGGTACCTAGCGGTCCCTACAATGAGCAGTTCTTC.